Sequencing of this T cell receptor (beta chain) was carried out in a study of monozygotic twins with inflammatory bowel disease. The cDNA of both the TCRalpha and TCRbeta chains was subjected to two nested PCRs of about 15 and 9 cycles. TCRdb re-called the 5' RACE reads and catalogs CDR3 proteins one per entry, DNA excluded. Here the sample table reports 150,000 to 200,000 distinct CDR3 sequences. The V gene's germline CDR1 is MDHEN and CDR2 SYDVKM. This CDR3 spans 18 amino acids. Points from the study as a whole: Researchers report that IBD patients shared fewer clonotypes with others than healthy twins, especially amid disease activity. Repertoires of patients may have been made more variable by differing immunosuppressive treatments. No difference was seen in repertoire similarity between concordant and discordant twins, possibly from limited power.

About this clonotype itself: The antigen is undetermined.

The rearrangement uses TRBV28 and TRBJ1-1. This TCR was sampled from a human donor with ulcerative colitis or Crohn's disease, or a healthy co-twin of an affected twin (not recorded which). Sequencing input: blood. The CDR3 loop reads CASSLVVIRDSTATEAFF.